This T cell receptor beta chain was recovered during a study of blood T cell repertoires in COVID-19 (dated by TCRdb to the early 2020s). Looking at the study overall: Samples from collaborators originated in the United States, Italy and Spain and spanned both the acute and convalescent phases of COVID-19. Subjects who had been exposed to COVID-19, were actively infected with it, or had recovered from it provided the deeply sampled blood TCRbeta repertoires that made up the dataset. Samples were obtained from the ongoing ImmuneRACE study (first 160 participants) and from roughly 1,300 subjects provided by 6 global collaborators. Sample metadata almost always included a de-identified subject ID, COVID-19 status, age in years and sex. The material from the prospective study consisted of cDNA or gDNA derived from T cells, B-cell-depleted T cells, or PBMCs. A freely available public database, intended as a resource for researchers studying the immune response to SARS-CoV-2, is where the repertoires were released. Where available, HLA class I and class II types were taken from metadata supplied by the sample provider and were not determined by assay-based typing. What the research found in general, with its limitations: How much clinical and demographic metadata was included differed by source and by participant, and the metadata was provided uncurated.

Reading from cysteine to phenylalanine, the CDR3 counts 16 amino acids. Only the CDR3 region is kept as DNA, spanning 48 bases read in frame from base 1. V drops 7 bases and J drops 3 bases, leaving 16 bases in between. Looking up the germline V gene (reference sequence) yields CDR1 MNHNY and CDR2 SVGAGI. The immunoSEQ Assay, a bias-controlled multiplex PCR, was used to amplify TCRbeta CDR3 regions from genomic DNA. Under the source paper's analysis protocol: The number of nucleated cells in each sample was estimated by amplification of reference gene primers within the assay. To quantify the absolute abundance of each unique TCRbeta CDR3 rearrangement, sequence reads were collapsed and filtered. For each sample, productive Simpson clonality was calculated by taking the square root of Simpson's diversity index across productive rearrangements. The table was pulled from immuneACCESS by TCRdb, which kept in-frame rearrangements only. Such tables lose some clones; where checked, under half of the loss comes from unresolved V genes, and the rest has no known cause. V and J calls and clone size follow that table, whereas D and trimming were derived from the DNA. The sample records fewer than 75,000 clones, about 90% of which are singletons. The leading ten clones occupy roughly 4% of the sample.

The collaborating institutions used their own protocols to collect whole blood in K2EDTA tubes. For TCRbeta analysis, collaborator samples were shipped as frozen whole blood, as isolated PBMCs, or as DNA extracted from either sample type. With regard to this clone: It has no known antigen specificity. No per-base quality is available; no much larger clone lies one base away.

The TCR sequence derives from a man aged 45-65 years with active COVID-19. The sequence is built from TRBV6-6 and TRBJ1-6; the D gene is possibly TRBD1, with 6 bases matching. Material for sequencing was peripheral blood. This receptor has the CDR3 CASTPDRMGYNSPLHF. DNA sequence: TGTGCCAGCACCCCAGACAGGATGGGCTATAATTCACCCCTCCACTTT.